The 5 T cell receptor beta chains presented below share a single source sample, sequenced in a study of glioma-infiltrating T cells after dendritic cell vaccination. Assay used: immunoSEQ multiplex PCR; TCRdb lists only in-frame clones, some missing. The data contain 99,000 or so clones, roughly 90% of them seen just once; the ten biggest clones take up 2.7%. The sample's time point: after dendritic cell vaccination, including at tumor progression/relapse. This sample comprised blood, obtained after dendritic cell vaccination. Receptors were obtained from a human donor with glioblastoma.

The chain carries TRBV7-9 and TRBJ1-1; D perhaps matches TRBD1 (6 bases). This CDR3 is 13 amino acids long. Germline CDR1 and CDR2: SEHNR and FQNEAQ (reference sequence). V lost 5 bases, J lost 3 bases, and 10 bases lay in between. CDR3 in amino acids: CASSPNRDTEAFF. The DNA for the CDR3 is TGTGCCAGCAGCCCGAACAGGGACACTGAAGCTTTCTTT.

The chain combines TRBV29-1 with TRBJ1-2; no firm D call. This CDR3 region has 12 residues. V was cut by 1 base and J by 8 bases, with 11 bases left in between. Germline V CDR1 and CDR2: SQVTM, ANQGSEA. This CDR3 is CSVEGSEEGYTF. In nucleotides, the CDR3 is TGCAGCGTTGAAGGCAGTGAGGAGGGCTACACCTTC.

The V and J genes are TRBV30 and TRBJ1-5; D remains unclear. Germline V gene lookup returns CDR1 GTSNPN and CDR2 SVGIG (reference sequence). V was clipped by 0 bases and J by 7 bases, with 7 bases between them. The CDR3 loop spans 12 amino acids. CDR3 in amino acids: CAWSVPGQPQHF. The CDR3 nucleotides are TGTGCCTGGAGTGTACCGGGACAGCCCCAGCATTTT.

This rearrangement joins TRBV30 to TRBJ2-7; 7 bases are a match to TRBD1. Germline CDR1 GTSNPN, CDR2 SVGIG (reference sequence). V was clipped by 4 bases and J by 3 bases; unmatched bases: 3. The CDR3 spans 12 residues. CDR3 sequence: CAWKRGLYEQYF. CDR3 DNA sequence: TGTGCCTGGAAGAGGGGGCTCTACGAGCAGTACTTC.

The rearrangement uses TRBV4-1 and TRBJ2-7; 7 bases fit TRBD1. The CDR3 contains 16 residues. The V and J ends lost 1 base and 1 base, in that order; junction bases with no gene match: 7. Germline V gene lookup returns CDR1 MGHRA and CDR2 YSYEKL. The CDR3 bases are TGCGCCAGCAGCCAAGCAGGACCCAGGGGGTCCTACGAGCAGTACTTC. It yields the protein CASSQAGPRGSYEQYF.